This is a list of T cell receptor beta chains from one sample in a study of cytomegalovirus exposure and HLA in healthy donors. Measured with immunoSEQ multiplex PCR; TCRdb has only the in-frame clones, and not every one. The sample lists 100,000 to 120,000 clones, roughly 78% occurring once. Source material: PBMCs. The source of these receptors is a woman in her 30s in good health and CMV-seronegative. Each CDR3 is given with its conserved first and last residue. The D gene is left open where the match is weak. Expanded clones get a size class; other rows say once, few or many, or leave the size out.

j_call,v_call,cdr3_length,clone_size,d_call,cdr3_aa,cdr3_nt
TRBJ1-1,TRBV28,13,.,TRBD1,CASSHDRGTEAFF,TGTGCCAGCAGTCATGACAGGGGCACTGAAGCTTTCTTT
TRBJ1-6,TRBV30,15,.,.,CAWSLQGPANSPLHF,TGTGCCTGGAGCTTACAGGGACCTGCGAATTCACCCCTCCACTTT
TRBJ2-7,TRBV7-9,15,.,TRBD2,CASSKTSGSSYEQYF,TGTGCCAGCAGCAAAACTAGCGGGAGCTCCTACGAGCAGTACTTC
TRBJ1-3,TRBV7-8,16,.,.,CASNLVGREAGNTIYF,TGTGCCAGCAACTTAGTCGGCAGGGAAGCCGGAAACACCATATATTTT
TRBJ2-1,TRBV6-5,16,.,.,CASSYSIPDSYNEQFF,TGTGCCAGCAGTTACTCGATTCCCGACAGCTACAATGAGCAGTTCTTC
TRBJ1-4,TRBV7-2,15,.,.,CASSLVAEANEKLFF,TGTGCCAGCAGCTTAGTGGCGGAAGCTAATGAAAAACTGTTTTTT
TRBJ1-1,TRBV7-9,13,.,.,CASSPRDLGEAFF,TGTGCCAGCAGCCCTCGAGACTTAGGAGAAGCTTTCTTT
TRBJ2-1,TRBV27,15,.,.,CASSSGSSSYNEQFF,TGTGCCAGCAGTAGTGGGAGTAGCTCCTACAATGAGCAGTTCTTC
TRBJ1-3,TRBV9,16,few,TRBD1,CASSVEGDSSGNTIYF,TGTGCCAGCAGCGTAGAGGGGGACAGCTCTGGAAACACCATATATTTT
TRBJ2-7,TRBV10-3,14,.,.,CAISAGGYSYEQYF,TGTGCCATCAGTGCTGGAGGGTACTCCTACGAGCAGTACTTC
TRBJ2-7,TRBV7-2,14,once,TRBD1,CASSQDRGYYEQYF,TGTGCCAGCAGTCAGGACAGGGGGTACTACGAGCAGTACTTC
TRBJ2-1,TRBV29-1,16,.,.,CSVANFWRVLGNEQFF,TGCAGCGTTGCCAATTTTTGGCGGGTGCTGGGGAATGAGCAGTTCTTC
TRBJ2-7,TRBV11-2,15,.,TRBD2,CASSLVPGEGSEQYF,TGTGCCAGCAGCTTAGTTCCGGGGGAGGGTAGCGAGCAGTACTTC
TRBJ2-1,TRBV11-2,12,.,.,CALSLYGNEQFF,TGTGCCCTCTCACTTTACGGTAATGAGCAGTTCTTC
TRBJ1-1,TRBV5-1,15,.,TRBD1,CASSWADRPNTEAFF,TGCGCCAGCAGCTGGGCGGACAGGCCGAACACTGAAGCTTTCTTT